This T cell receptor beta chain emerged from a study of T cell changes during pregnancy in multiple sclerosis. This clone was seen once. The table came from immunoSEQ multiplex PCR; TCRdb's copy has only in-frame clones and leaves some out. The sample carries roughly 39,000 clones, 85% to 95% recorded once. This sequence originates from a female donor in good health, enrolled as a control in a pregnancy study. The material sequenced was CD4+ T cells from peripheral blood mononuclear cells, taken after pregnancy.

The CDR3 spells CASSATGRNEKLFF. The DNA for the CDR3 is TGTGCCAGCAGTGCGACAGGGAGGAATGAAAAACTGTTTTTT. V gene TRBV2 combines with J gene TRBJ1-4, with 7 positions matching TRBD1. V shed 4 bases, J shed 5 bases, and the junction held 4 bases outside the gene matches. The CDR3 runs 14 residues. The germline V gene has CDR1 SNHLY and CDR2 FYNNEI.